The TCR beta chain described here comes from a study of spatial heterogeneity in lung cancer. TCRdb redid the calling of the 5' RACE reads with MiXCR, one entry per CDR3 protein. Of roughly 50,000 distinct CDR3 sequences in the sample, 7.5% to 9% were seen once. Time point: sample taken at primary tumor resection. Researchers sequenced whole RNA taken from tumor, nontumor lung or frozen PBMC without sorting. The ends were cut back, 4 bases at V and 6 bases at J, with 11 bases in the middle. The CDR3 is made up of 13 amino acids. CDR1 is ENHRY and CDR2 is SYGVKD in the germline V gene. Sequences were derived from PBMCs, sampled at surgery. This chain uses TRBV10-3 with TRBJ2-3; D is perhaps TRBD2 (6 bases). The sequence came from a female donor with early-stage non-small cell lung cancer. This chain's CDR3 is CAISGGTGDTQYF. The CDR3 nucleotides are TGTGCCATCAGTGGGGGGACTGGGGATACGCAGTATTTT.